This TCR beta chain was sequenced for a study of T-cell memory formation after mild COVID-19. Study results and limitations: Pre-infection memory harbored some responding clones, suggesting cross-reactive memory joined. Later expanders leaned CD4+, whereas clones that contracted between day 15 and 85 were balanced CD4/CD8.

V gave up 3 bases and J gave up 5 bases, with 8 bases separating them. CDR3 size: 12 residues. Germline V gives CDR1 SGDLS, CDR2 YYNGEE. This clonotype was seen more than once but under ten times. Antigen: not known. TCRdb re-called the 5' RACE reads with MiXCR, one entry per CDR3 protein. The repertoire holds hundreds of thousands of distinct CDR3 sequences, with roughly 18% as singletons. This receptor was taken from an adult woman who had mild COVID-19 (a few samples of this study predate the infection). Cell type and time point are not known. Material: PBMCs or a T cell subset sorted from them (not recorded which). This chain joins TRBV9 and TRBJ1-2; D is possibly TRBD1 (6 bases). Here the CDR3 DNA reads TGTGCCAGCAGCGAAACAGGGTATGGCTACACCTTC. Amino acids: CASSETGYGYTF.